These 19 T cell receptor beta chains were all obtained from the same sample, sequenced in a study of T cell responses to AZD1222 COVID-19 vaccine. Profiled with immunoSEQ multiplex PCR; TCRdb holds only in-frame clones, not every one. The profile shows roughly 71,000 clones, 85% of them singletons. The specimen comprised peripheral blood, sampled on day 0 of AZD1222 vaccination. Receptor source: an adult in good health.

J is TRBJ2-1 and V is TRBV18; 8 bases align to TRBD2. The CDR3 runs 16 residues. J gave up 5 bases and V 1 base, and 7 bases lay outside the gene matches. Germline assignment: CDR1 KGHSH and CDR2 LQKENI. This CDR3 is CASSPQLADTHNEQFF. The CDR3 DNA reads TGTGCCAGCTCACCACAACTAGCGGACACCCACAATGAGCAGTTCTTC.

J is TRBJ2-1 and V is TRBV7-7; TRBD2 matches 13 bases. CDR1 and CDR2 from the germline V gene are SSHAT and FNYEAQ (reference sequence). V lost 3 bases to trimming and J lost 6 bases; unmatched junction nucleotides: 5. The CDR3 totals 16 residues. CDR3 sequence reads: CASSLRLAGGTNEQFF. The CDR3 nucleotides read TGTGCCAGCAGCTTGCGACTAGCGGGAGGAACCAATGAGCAGTTCTTC.

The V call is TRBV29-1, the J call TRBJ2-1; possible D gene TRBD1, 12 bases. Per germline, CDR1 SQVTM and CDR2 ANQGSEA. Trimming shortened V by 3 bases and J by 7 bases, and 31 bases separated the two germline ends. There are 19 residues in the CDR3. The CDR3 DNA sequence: TGCAGCGTTGAGGGGGGACAGGGGGCGCCGGGACTAGCGGTGAATGAGCAGTTCTTC. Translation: CSVEGGQGAPGLAVNEQFF.

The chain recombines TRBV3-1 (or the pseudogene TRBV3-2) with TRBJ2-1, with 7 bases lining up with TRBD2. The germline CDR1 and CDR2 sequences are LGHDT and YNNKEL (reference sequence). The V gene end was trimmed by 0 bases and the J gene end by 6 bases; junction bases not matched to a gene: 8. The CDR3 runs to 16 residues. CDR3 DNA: TGTGCCAGCAGCCAAGATGGGGGGGGAAGGGGCAATGAGCAGTTCTTC. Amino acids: CASSQDGGGRGNEQFF.

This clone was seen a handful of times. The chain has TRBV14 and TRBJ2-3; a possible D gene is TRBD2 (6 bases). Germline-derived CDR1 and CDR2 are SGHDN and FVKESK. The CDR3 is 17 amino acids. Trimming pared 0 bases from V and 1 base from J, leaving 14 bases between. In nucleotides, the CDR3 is TGTGCCAGCAGCCAAGATTTCCTAGCGTTTGGCACAGATACGCAGTATTTT. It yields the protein CASSQDFLAFGTDTQYF.

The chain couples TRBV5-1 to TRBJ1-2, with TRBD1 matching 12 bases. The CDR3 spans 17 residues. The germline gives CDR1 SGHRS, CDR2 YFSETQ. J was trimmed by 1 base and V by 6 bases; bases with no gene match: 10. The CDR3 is CASTPGGQGAINYGYTF. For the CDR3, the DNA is TGCGCCAGCACCCCCGGGGGACAGGGGGCCATTAACTATGGCTACACCTTC.

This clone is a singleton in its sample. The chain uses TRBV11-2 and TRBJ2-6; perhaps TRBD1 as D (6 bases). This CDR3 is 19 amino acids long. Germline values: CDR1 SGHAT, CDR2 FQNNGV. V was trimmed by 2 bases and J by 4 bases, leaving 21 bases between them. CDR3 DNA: TGTGCCAGCAGCTTACGGATAGAACAGGGACCTTTAGGGGCCAACGTCCTGACTTTC. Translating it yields CASSLRIEQGPLGANVLTF.

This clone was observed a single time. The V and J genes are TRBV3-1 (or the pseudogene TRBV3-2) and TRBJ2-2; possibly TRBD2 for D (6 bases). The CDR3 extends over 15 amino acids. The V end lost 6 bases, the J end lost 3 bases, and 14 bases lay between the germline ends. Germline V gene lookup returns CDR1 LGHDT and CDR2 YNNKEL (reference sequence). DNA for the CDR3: TGTGCCAGCAGGGAGACTAGTGCTTACACCGGGGAGCTGTTTTTT. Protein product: CASRETSAYTGELFF.

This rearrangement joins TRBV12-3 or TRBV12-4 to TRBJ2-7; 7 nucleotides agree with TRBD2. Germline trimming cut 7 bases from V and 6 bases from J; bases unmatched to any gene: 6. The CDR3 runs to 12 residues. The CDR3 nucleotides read TGTGCCAGCACCCTTGGGGGGGGCGAGCAGTACTTC. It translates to CASTLGGGEQYF.

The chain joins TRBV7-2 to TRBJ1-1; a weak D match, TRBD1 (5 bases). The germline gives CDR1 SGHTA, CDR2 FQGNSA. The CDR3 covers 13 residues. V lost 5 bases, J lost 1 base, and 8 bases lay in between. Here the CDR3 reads CASSQQGNTEAFF. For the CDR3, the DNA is TGTGCCAGCAGCCAGCAGGGGAACACTGAAGCTTTCTTT.

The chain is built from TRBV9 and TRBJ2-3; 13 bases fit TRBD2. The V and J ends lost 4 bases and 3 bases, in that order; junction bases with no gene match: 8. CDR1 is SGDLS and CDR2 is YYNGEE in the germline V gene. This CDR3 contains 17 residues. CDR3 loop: CASSPRRTSGSTDTQYF. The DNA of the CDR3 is TGTGCCAGCAGCCCGCGAAGGACTAGCGGGAGTACAGATACGCAGTATTTT.

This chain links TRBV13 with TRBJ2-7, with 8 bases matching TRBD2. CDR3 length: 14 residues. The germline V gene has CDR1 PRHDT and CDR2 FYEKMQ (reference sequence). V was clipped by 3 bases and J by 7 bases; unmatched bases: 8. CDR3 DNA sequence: TGTGCCAGCAGCTTCCGCGGGGGGCCGGGGGAGCAGTACTTC. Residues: CASSFRGGPGEQYF.

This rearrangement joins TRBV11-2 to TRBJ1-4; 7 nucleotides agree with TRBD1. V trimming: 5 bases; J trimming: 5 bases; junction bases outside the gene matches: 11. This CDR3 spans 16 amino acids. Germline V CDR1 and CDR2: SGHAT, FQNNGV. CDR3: CASSPVRGRKNEKLFF. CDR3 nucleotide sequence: TGTGCCAGCAGCCCCGTAAGGGGGCGGAAGAATGAAAAACTGTTTTTT.

This chain's CDR3 is CASSEVGGHEQFF. The CDR3 region has the DNA TGTGCCAGCAGTGAAGTGGGCGGTCATGAGCAGTTCTTC. V and J are TRBV2 and TRBJ2-1; D is unclear. This CDR3 has 13 amino acids. The V gene's germline CDR1 is SNHLY and CDR2 FYNNEI. V was clipped by 1 base and J by 8 bases, with 9 bases between them.

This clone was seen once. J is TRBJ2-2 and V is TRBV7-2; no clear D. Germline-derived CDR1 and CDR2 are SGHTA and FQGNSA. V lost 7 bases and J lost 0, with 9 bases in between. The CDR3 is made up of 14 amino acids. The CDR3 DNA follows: TGTGCCAGCAAGGCAAATTCGAACACCGGGGAGCTGTTTTTT. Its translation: CASKANSNTGELFF.

The CDR3 region has the DNA TGTGCCAGCAGCTTGGGGAAGGGGCCGGAGTCCCTCCACTTT. It codes for CASSLGKGPESLHF. The genes are TRBV5-5 and TRBJ1-6; D may be TRBD1 (5 bases). The germline gives CDR1 SGHKS, CDR2 YYEKEE (reference sequence). V dropped 0 bases and J dropped 14 bases, with 15 bases sitting between them. This CDR3 has 14 residues.

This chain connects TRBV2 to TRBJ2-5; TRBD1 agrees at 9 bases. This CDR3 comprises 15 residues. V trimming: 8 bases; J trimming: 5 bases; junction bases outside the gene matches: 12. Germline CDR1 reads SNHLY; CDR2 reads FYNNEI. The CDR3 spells CASYRGPIGRETQYF. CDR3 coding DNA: TGTGCCAGCTACAGGGGGCCTATAGGAAGGGAGACCCAGTACTTC.

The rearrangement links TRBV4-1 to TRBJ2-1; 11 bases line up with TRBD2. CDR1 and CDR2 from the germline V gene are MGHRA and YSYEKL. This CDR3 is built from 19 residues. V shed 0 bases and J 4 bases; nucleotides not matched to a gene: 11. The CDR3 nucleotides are TGCGCCAGCAGCCAAGATGGAGCTAGCGGGGGGAGTCTGTACAATGAGCAGTTCTTC. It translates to CASSQDGASGGSLYNEQFF.

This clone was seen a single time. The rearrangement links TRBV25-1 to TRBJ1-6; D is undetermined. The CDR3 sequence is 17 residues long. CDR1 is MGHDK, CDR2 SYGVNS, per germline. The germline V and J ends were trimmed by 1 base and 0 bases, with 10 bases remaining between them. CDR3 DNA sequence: TGTGCCAGCAGTGAATGGGTCCTGAGCTCCTATAATTCACCCCTCCACTTT. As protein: CASSEWVLSSYNSPLHF.